The 26 T cell receptor beta chains listed next were all sequenced from one sample in a study of lymphopenia after photon versus proton radiotherapy. The method was immunoSEQ multiplex PCR; TCRdb's version includes in-frame clones alone and lacks a portion of them. The data hold around 42,000 clones, with around 86% observed a single time. This specimen was peripheral blood, taken from a patient treated with photon-based radiotherapy. All receptors come from a man aged 35 to 55 with gastric cancer.

This chain links TRBV6-5 with TRBJ2-7; D remains unclear. The CDR3 covers 11 residues. Germline V gene lookup returns CDR1 MNHEY and CDR2 SVGAGI. The germline V and J ends were trimmed by 5 bases and 6 bases, with 8 bases remaining between them. The CDR3 nucleotides read TGTGCCAGCAGTCAGTACCCCGAGCAGTACTTC. Protein product: CASSQYPEQYF.

CDR3 sequence reads: CASSHYQENSPLHF. The CDR3 nucleotides read TGCGCCAGCAGCCACTACCAGGAAAATTCACCCCTCCACTTT. This sequence joins TRBV4-3 and TRBJ1-6; D gene unclear. Trimming shortened V by 3 bases and J by 7 bases, and 10 bases separated the two germline ends. The CDR3 covers 14 residues. Germline lookup yields CDR1 LGHNA and CDR2 YSLEER.

The chain carries TRBV4-2 and TRBJ1-1, with unresolved D. Trimming pared 1 base from V and 1 base from J, leaving 10 bases between. CDR1 and CDR2 from the germline V gene are LGHNA and YNFKEQ. This CDR3 is 15 amino acids long. CDR3 in amino acids: CASSQGGSGNTEAFF. In DNA, the CDR3 is TGTGCCAGCAGCCAAGGAGGATCCGGGAACACTGAAGCTTTCTTT.

This chain joins TRBV14 and TRBJ2-3; D might be TRBD1 or TRBD2, each matching 5 bases. Germline V gene sequence: CDR1 SGHDN, CDR2 FVKESK. There are 17 residues in the CDR3. Between the trimmed V and J ends, which lost 0 bases and 4 bases, there was a span of 17 bases. The CDR3 DNA reads TGTGCCAGCAGCCAAGATCACGGTGGGGGAGCCGCAGATACGCAGTATTTT. It yields the protein CASSQDHGGGAADTQYF.

This clone was detected only a few times. V usage is TRBV20-1 and J usage is TRBJ1-3; tentative D call: TRBD1 (5 bases). Germline lookup yields CDR1 DFQATT and CDR2 SNEGSKA (reference sequence). V gave up 5 bases and J gave up 5 bases, with 7 bases separating them. This CDR3 is 11 amino acids long. The CDR3 nucleotides read TGCAGTGCTGACAGCAGAAACACCATATATTTT. Residues: CSADSRNTIYF.

The V and J genes are TRBV6-1 and TRBJ1-5; D is perhaps TRBD1 (6 bases). V was trimmed by 8 bases and J by 3 bases, leaving 14 bases between them. Germline V gene data show CDR1 as MNHNS and CDR2 as SASEGT. The length of the CDR3 is 14 residues. This CDR3 reads CASGGQGYNQPQHF. The CDR3 coding sequence is TGTGCCAGCGGGGGGCAGGGTTACAATCAGCCCCAGCATTTT.

The chain couples TRBV6-6 to TRBJ2-5; the D is unclear. This CDR3 is built from 15 residues. In germline, CDR1 is MNHNY, CDR2 SVGAGI (reference sequence). Trimming pared 8 bases from V and 0 bases from J, leaving 16 bases between. The CDR3: CASCPTTTYQETQYF. CDR3 nucleotide sequence: TGTGCCAGCTGCCCCACCACAACGTACCAAGAGACCCAGTACTTC.

The chain combines TRBV5-1 with TRBJ1-4, with TRBD1 identical over 9 bases. Trimming removed 4 bases from V and 6 bases from J; junction bases left unmatched: 7. Germline CDR1 reads SGHRS; CDR2 reads YFSETQ. The CDR3 is made up of 15 amino acids. The CDR3 region has the DNA TGCGCCAGCAGCGTGGGACAGGGAATAGATGAAAAACTGTTTTTT. Its protein is CASSVGQGIDEKLFF.

The chain recombines TRBV4-1 with TRBJ1-1, with D possibly being TRBD1 (5 bases). The germline V and J ends were trimmed by 0 bases and 5 bases, with 10 bases remaining between them. The CDR3 extends over 14 amino acids. In germline, CDR1 is MGHRA, CDR2 YSYEKL. This CDR3 is CASSQDWGETEAFF. Here the CDR3 DNA reads TGCGCCAGCAGCCAAGATTGGGGGGAGACTGAAGCTTTCTTT.

With respect to this clone: The sample holds other DNA sequences that translate to the same CDR3. The rearrangement joins TRBV19 to TRBJ2-7; unclear D gene. V gave up 0 bases and J gave up 2 bases, with 5 bases separating them. Germline loops: CDR1 LNHDA, CDR2 SQIVND (reference sequence). The CDR3 has 13 amino acids. Here the CDR3 DNA reads TGTGCCAGTAGTATAGACAGAACCTACGAGCAGTACTTC. This translates into CASSIDRTYEQYF.

The chain links TRBV6-5 to TRBJ2-3; 7 nucleotides align to TRBD2. V shed 7 bases and J 0 bases; nucleotides not matched to a gene: 4. Germline assignment: CDR1 MNHEY and CDR2 SVGAGI. The CDR3 consists of 14 residues. The CDR3 region is CASKGRVSTDTQYF. The CDR3 region has the DNA TGTGCCAGCAAAGGGAGGGTTAGCACAGATACGCAGTATTTT.

This chain joins TRBV5-1 and TRBJ2-7; D is undetermined. The CDR3 loop spans 14 amino acids. V dropped 0 bases and J dropped 2 bases, with 9 bases sitting between them. CDR1 is SGHRS, CDR2 YFSETQ, per germline. The CDR3 nucleotides are TGCGCCAGCAGCTTGGCGACGGGCGCCTACGAGCAGTACTTC. Its translation: CASSLATGAYEQYF.

The chain joins TRBV7-2 to TRBJ2-5; the D gene is possibly TRBD2 (5 bases). From germline, CDR1 is SGHTA and CDR2 FQGNSA. V dropped 2 bases and J dropped 14 bases, with 15 bases sitting between them. The CDR3 extends over 12 amino acids. This CDR3 is CASSLLVGVSYF. The CDR3 region has the DNA TGTGCCAGCAGCTTATTGGTCGGGGTATCCTACTTC.

This clone was seen just once. The chain combines TRBV6-5 with TRBJ1-1, with a weak D call TRBD1 (5 bases). V shed 2 bases and J shed 5 bases, with 15 bases lying between them. CDR1 MNHEY and CDR2 SVGAGI come from the germline V gene. The CDR3 has 15 residues. The CDR3 DNA is TGTGCCAGCAGTTACCAAACGGTCGGGGGGACTGAAGCTTTCTTT. It translates to CASSYQTVGGTEAFF.

The chain couples TRBV5-1 to TRBJ2-3; TRBD2 matches 8 bases. Germline trimming cut 4 bases from V and 4 bases from J; bases unmatched to any gene: 14. The CDR3 contains 17 residues. Looked up from germline, CDR1 is SGHRS and CDR2 is YFSETQ. The CDR3 DNA reads TGCGCCAGCAGCGTAGCCTACTCCGGCGGGGGGCCAGATACGCAGTATTTT. Amino acids: CASSVAYSGGGPDTQYF.

The V gene is TRBV7-2, the J gene TRBJ2-5; TRBD1 aligns across 7 bases. The V and J ends lost 3 bases and 5 bases, in that order; junction bases with no gene match: 9. CDR1 is SGHTA and CDR2 is FQGNSA in the germline V gene. The CDR3 consists of 15 residues. Written as DNA, the CDR3 is TGTGCCAGCAGCTTGCGGCAGGGGGTAGGGGAGACCCAGTACTTC. Its protein is CASSLRQGVGETQYF.

This rearrangement joins TRBV10-3 to TRBJ1-1; TRBD1 might be the D (5 bases). This CDR3 spans 14 amino acids. Trimming cost V 2 bases and J 5 bases, with 12 bases left between them. Germline lookup yields CDR1 ENHRY and CDR2 SYGVKD. The CDR3, as DNA: TGTGCCATCAGTGAGGACCCAGGGTTTACTGAAGCTTTCTTT. Its protein product is CAISEDPGFTEAFF.

V is TRBV11-3 and J is TRBJ1-5; possibly TRBD1 for D (5 bases). This CDR3 has 15 amino acids. Germline loops: CDR1 SGHNT, CDR2 YENEEA. V lost 5 bases to trimming and J lost 3 bases, with 14 bases between them. This CDR3 is CASSPIQGVNQPQHF. The CDR3 nucleotides read TGTGCCAGCAGCCCCATACAAGGGGTCAATCAGCCCCAGCATTTT.

This clone was seen once. Its ends do not fully match the called genes, so a read error is possible. The gene calls are TRBV4-3 and TRBJ1-1; 7 nucleotides align to TRBD1. Germline V lookup: CDR1 LGHNA, CDR2 YSLEER. The CDR3 loop spans 14 amino acids. CDR3 loop: CTSREGAENTEAFF. In DNA, the CDR3 is TGCACCAGCAGGGAGGGGGCAGAGAACACTGAAGCTTTCTTT.

This clone has just one count. This chain connects TRBV6-6 to TRBJ1-2, with TRBD1 as a possible D gene (5 bases). The germline V gene has CDR1 MNHNY and CDR2 SVGAGI (reference sequence). The CDR3 consists of 16 residues. V dropped 2 bases and J dropped 2 bases, with 15 bases sitting between them. The CDR3 DNA is TGTGCCAGCAGTTACAGAGCCTCGGGACGGAACTATGGCTACACCTTC. It encodes CASSYRASGRNYGYTF.

The chain is built from TRBV5-8 and TRBJ2-3; 11 positions match TRBD2. The CDR3 covers 16 residues. Trimming took 1 base from V and 6 from J; bases not matched to a gene: 7. CDR1 SGHTS and CDR2 YDEGEE come from the germline V gene. The CDR3 here is CASSLRSSGGLDTQYF. The CDR3 DNA is TGTGCCAGCAGCTTGAGGTCTAGCGGGGGGCTGGATACGCAGTATTTT.

The gene calls are TRBV19 and TRBJ2-5, with 7 bases lining up with TRBD1. The DNA end favors TRBJ2-7, so the J call may be wrong. CDR3 length: 14 amino acids. The germline V gene encodes CDR1 LNHDA and CDR2 SQIVND (reference sequence). CDR3 coding DNA: TGTGCCAGTAGTAGACAGGGTTGGGGCTACGAGCAGTACTTC. Encoded protein: CASSRQGWGYEQYF.

This clone was counted a single time. This CDR3 is CASSIDEGRTRQPQHF. The CDR3 bases are TGTGCCAGTAGTATAGATGAAGGCAGGACCAGGCAGCCCCAGCATTTT. The rearrangement links TRBV19 to TRBJ1-5; no clear D. V was trimmed by 0 bases and J by 7 bases, leaving 16 bases between them. Germline V gives CDR1 LNHDA, CDR2 SQIVND (reference sequence). This CDR3 has 16 residues.

The chain links TRBV9 to TRBJ1-3; 7 bases agree with TRBD1. Trimming removed 4 bases from V and 0 bases from J; junction bases left unmatched: 4. The CDR3 has 15 amino acids. CDR1 is SGDLS, CDR2 YYNGEE, per germline. CDR3 DNA sequence: TGTGCCAGCAGCCCCAGGGGGGGCTCTGGAAACACCATATATTTT. This gives the protein CASSPRGGSGNTIYF.

The chain combines TRBV7-8 with TRBJ1-1; tentative D call: TRBD1 (6 bases). The CDR3 is 15 amino acids. The germline V gene has CDR1 SGHVS and CDR2 FQNEAQ. Trimming removed 5 bases from V and 0 bases from J, with 13 bases in between. CDR3 DNA: TGTGCCAGCAGCCGCCAGGGGAGTGTGAACACTGAAGCTTTCTTT. Its protein is CASSRQGSVNTEAFF.

The chain has TRBV20-1 and TRBJ2-3; no clear D gene. Germline V gene data show CDR1 as DFQATT and CDR2 as SNEGSKA (reference sequence). The ends were cut back, 5 bases at V and 5 bases at J, with 8 bases in the middle. The CDR3 is 11 amino acids. Here the CDR3 reads CSAALEDTQYF. CDR3 bases: TGCAGTGCTGCCTTGGAAGATACGCAGTATTTT.